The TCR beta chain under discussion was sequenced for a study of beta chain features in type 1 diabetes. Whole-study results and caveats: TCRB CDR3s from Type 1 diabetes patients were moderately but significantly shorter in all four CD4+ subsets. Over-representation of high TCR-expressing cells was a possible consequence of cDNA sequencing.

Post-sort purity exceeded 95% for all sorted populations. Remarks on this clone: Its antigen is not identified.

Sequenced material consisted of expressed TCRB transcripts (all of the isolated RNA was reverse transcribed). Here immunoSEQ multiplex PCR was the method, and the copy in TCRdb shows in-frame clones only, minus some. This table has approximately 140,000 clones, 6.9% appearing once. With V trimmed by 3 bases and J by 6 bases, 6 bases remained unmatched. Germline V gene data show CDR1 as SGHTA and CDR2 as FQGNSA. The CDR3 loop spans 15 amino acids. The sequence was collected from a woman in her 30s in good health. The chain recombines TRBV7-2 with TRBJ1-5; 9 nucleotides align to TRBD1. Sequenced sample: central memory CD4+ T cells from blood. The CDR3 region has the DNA TGTGCCAGCAGCTTGGCGACAGGGGGAGGTCAGCCCCAGCATTTT. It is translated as CASSLATGGGQPQHF.